The clone carrying this TCR beta chain showed up just a few times. Its cognate antigen is unknown. The sample comes from a study of T cell repertoires in cytomegalovirus infection. Findings and caveats of the study: Carriers of CMV and the relevant HLA type were discriminated by public TCR beta frequency.

Germline values: CDR1 MNHEY, CDR2 SVGEGT. V dropped 6 bases and J dropped 10; count of bases not matched to a gene: 3. CDR3 length equals 11 residues. One entry per CDR3 protein, called by TCRdb with MiXCR from the reads. The sample includes roughly 500,000 distinct CDR3 sequences, 30% to 40% of them seen just once. The sequence came from a human donor in good health (CMV status not recorded). Some clones in this sample may be carry-over from other donors' samples. This sequence joins TRBV6-2 or TRBV6-3 and TRBJ2-1; 7 bases are a match to TRBD2. Sequencing was performed on cultured PBMCs, taken from culture after CMV antigen stimulation. CDR3 in amino acids: CASSPLAEQFF. As DNA, the CDR3 is TGTGCCAGCAGCCCACTAGCGGAGCAGTTCTTC.